One sample yielded the 27 T cell receptor beta chains listed below, sequenced in a study of circulating CD8 cells and anti-PD-1 response in melanoma. From live CD3+CD8+TCRalphabeta+ cells, four PD-1 and/or TIGIT subsets were sorted. Each library started from roughly 15 ng of total RNA using the QIAseq Immune Repertoire TCR panel. TCRdb fed the reads into MiXCR, producing one record per CDR3 protein. The sample contains 550 to 700 distinct CDR3 sequences, roughly a tenth of which appear only once. Specimen: CD8+ T cells from PBMCs, collected at baseline or after one month of anti-PD-1 therapy (not recorded which). The receptors were gathered from a human donor with melanoma.

This CDR3 is CSVLQGNYGYTF. For the CDR3, the DNA is TGCAGCGTCCTACAGGGAAACTATGGCTACACCTTC. The chain is built from TRBV29-1 and TRBJ1-2; a possible D gene is TRBD1 (6 bases). Between the trimmed V and J ends, which lost 6 bases and 2 bases, there was a span of 10 bases. Germline CDR1 and CDR2: SQVTM and ANQGSEA. The CDR3 loop spans 12 amino acids.

V usage is TRBV20-1 and J usage is TRBJ1-1; D perhaps matches TRBD1 (5 bases). Trimming took off 2 bases at V and 5 bases at J, with 6 bases between the two ends. CDR3 length: 11 amino acids. The germline V gene has CDR1 DFQATT and CDR2 SNEGSKA (reference sequence). CDR3 in amino acids: CSARQGTEAFF. The CDR3 DNA is TGCAGTGCTAGACAGGGTACTGAAGCTTTCTTT.

This clonotype is medium-sized. The CDR3 bases are TGTGCCAGCAGGCCGGACAGGCTCAACACTGAAGCTTTCTTT. Amino acids: CASRPDRLNTEAFF. This sequence joins TRBV7-6 and TRBJ1-1; 7 nucleotides line up with TRBD1. The germline V gene encodes CDR1 SGHVS and CDR2 FNYEAQ. The CDR3 contains 14 residues. The trim removed 6 bases at V and 2 bases at J, leaving 6 bases unmatched.

This chain connects TRBV7-2 to TRBJ2-1, with D tentatively TRBD2 (6 bases). Trimming removed 5 bases from V and 4 bases from J, with 15 bases in between. This CDR3 has 15 amino acids. Germline CDR1 is SGHTA and CDR2 is FQGNSA. The CDR3 spells CASSALGGGYNEQFF. For the CDR3, the DNA is TGTGCCAGCAGCGCTTTGGGGGGAGGTTACAATGAGCAGTTCTTC.

This clonotype turned up a few times. A much more abundant neighbour one base away suggests this may be a read error. This chain links TRBV7-3 with TRBJ2-1; no firm D call. From germline, CDR1 is SGHTA and CDR2 FQGTGA. V was pared by 3 bases and J by 9 bases, with 12 bases between. This CDR3 spans 13 amino acids. DNA for the CDR3: TGTGCCAGCAGCTTTGGACGGGTGGCTGAGCAGTTCTTC. Protein sequence: CASSFGRVAEQFF.

By its share, this clonotype is medium-sized. This chain links TRBV13 with TRBJ1-1; 7 bases are shared with TRBD1. The V and J ends lost 4 bases and 0 bases, in that order; junction bases with no gene match: 2. Germline assignment: CDR1 PRHDT and CDR2 FYEKMQ (reference sequence). There are 14 residues in the CDR3. The CDR3 nucleotides are TGTGCCAGCAGCTCGACAGGGATGAACACTGAAGCTTTCTTT. Its protein is CASSSTGMNTEAFF.

By share of the sample, this clonotype is hyperexpanded. The chain has TRBV7-2 and TRBJ2-3; no clear D. This CDR3 spans 12 amino acids. Per the germline V gene, CDR1 is SGHTA and CDR2 is FQGNSA. Trimming stripped 1 base from V and 8 bases from J, with 7 bases between. In nucleotides, the CDR3 is TGTGCCAGCAGCTTAGACTTGGGTACGCAGTATTTT. Translating gives CASSLDLGTQYF.

In the case of this clonotype: A much larger clone lies a single base off, so this may be a read error. No conserved phenylalanine or tryptophan ends this CDR3, so it is likely a read error. The chain employs TRBV7-9 and TRBJ1-3, with D tentatively TRBD1 (6 bases). The CDR3 covers 15 residues. V lost 3 bases and J lost 4, with 13 bases in between. The germline gives CDR1 SEHNR, CDR2 FQNEAQ (reference sequence). The CDR3 loop reads CASSFAGAQGNTIYL. The DNA for the CDR3 is TGTGCCAGCAGCTTCGCAGGGGCCCAGGGAAACACCATATATCTT.

By share, this clonotype ranks as medium-sized. V and J are TRBV27 and TRBJ2-7; D is perhaps TRBD1 (5 bases). Germline CDR1 reads MNHEY; CDR2 reads SMNVEV (reference sequence). The CDR3 is 12 amino acids. The V gene lost 4 bases and the J gene lost 6 bases, with 10 bases spanning the gap. As DNA, the CDR3 is TGTGCCAGCAGTTCAGGGCCCGGCGAGCAGTACTTC. It translates to CASSSGPGEQYF.

This clonotype is medium-sized by share. The V and J genes are TRBV2 and TRBJ2-1; D is unclear. Trimming stripped 5 bases from V and 2 bases from J, with 16 bases between. The CDR3 has 16 residues. CDR1 is SNHLY, CDR2 FYNNEI, per germline. CDR3 sequence: CASSPETFGTYNEQFF. The CDR3 DNA follows: TGTGCCAGCAGTCCCGAGACCTTCGGCACCTACAATGAGCAGTTCTTC.

This clonotype counts as medium-sized. The CDR3 loop is CASSYEFSDTQYF. The CDR3, as DNA: TGTGCCAGCAGTTACGAATTCTCAGATACGCAGTATTTT. The chain couples TRBV27 to TRBJ2-3, with D uncertain. This CDR3 contains 13 residues. CDR1 is MNHEY, CDR2 SMNVEV, per germline (reference sequence). Trimming removed 4 bases from V and 4 bases from J, with 9 bases in between.

V gene TRBV19 combines with J gene TRBJ2-7; 13 bases match TRBD2. Germline V gene sequence: CDR1 LNHDA, CDR2 SQIVND (reference sequence). The CDR3 consists of 18 residues. The ends lost 1 base at V and 3 bases at J; junction bases unmatched: 9. The CDR3 spells CASSIGGLAGAKNYEQYF. DNA for the CDR3: TGTGCCAGTAGTATAGGCGGACTAGCGGGGGCTAAAAACTACGAGCAGTACTTC.

This clonotype was seen only a few times. The gene calls are TRBV19 and TRBJ2-1, with D tentatively TRBD1 (7 bases). Germline CDR1 LNHDA, CDR2 SQIVND (reference sequence). Trimming left V 7 bases short and J 4 bases short, with 11 bases between. CDR3 length equals 13 residues. The CDR3 nucleotides are TGTGCCAGTAAGGCAGGGGGGTACAATGAGCAGTTCTTC. It translates to CASKAGGYNEQFF.

In its sample, this clonotype is medium-sized (0.01 to 0.1%). The gene calls are TRBV19 and TRBJ2-1, with TRBD2 identical over 7 bases. Trimming took 1 base from V and 3 from J; bases not matched to a gene: 3. Germline loops: CDR1 LNHDA, CDR2 SQIVND (reference sequence). The CDR3 is made up of 15 amino acids. The CDR3 here is CASSIASGHYNEQFF. In DNA form, the CDR3 reads TGTGCCAGTAGTATAGCTAGCGGCCACTACAATGAGCAGTTCTTC. Full variable domain (rest looked up from reference TRBV19 and TRBJ2-1): DGGITQSPKYLFRKEGQNVTLSCEQNLNHDAMYWYRQDPGQGLRLIYYSQIVNDFQKGDIAEGYSVSREKKESFPLTVTSAQKNPTAFYLCASSIASGHYNEQFFGPGTRLTVL.

By share, this clonotype counts as medium-sized. The chain employs TRBV2 and TRBJ2-7; 8 positions match TRBD1. This CDR3 contains 19 residues. With 2 bases clipped from V and 7 bases from J, the junction kept 22 bases outside the gene matches. Germline V gives CDR1 SNHLY, CDR2 FYNNEI. As DNA, the CDR3 is TGTGCCAGCAGTGAACTCGATGCTGAGGACAGACAGGGGTGGGAAGAGCAGTACTTC. Translated, it gives CASSELDAEDRQGWEEQYF.

Judged by abundance, this clonotype is medium-sized. This sequence joins TRBV4-3 and TRBJ2-3; 7 bases fit TRBD2. J lost 4 bases, V lost 3 bases, and 4 bases had no gene match. Germline V gene lookup returns CDR1 LGHNA and CDR2 YSLEER. There are 14 residues in the CDR3. CDR3 loop: CASSHGGTADTQYF. The DNA of the CDR3 is TGCGCCAGCAGCCACGGGGGGACGGCAGATACGCAGTATTTT.

The table lists this clonotype with a few counts. Possible read error: a much larger clone is one base away. V gene TRBV19 combines with J gene TRBJ1-1; unclear D gene. The CDR3 consists of 12 residues. Trimming cost V 11 bases and J 1 base, with 11 bases left between them. CDR1 is LNHDA, CDR2 SQIVND, per germline (reference sequence). The CDR3 DNA reads TGTGCCGGTACCACGGGGAACACTGAAGCTTTCTTT. Translated, it gives CAGTTGNTEAFF.

The table lists this clonotype with a few counts. This chain links TRBV7-6 with TRBJ2-1, with TRBD2 matching over 10 bases. V gave up 1 base and J gave up 2 bases; unmatched junction bases: 8. CDR3 length equals 18 residues. Germline V gives CDR1 SGHVS, CDR2 FNYEAQ. CDR3 coding DNA: TGTGCCAGCAGCTTAGTAGCGGGGGGAGTACTCACCTACAATGAGCAGTTCTTC. Translated, it gives CASSLVAGGVLTYNEQFF.

V is TRBV7-3 and J is TRBJ2-5; no definite D call. CDR3 size: 14 residues. Germline V gene lookup returns CDR1 SGHTA and CDR2 FQGTGA. Trimming left V 2 bases short and J 5 bases short, with 12 bases between. DNA of the CDR3: TGTGCCAGCAGCTTAGTAATGCCGTACGAGACCCAGTACTTC. Encoded protein: CASSLVMPYETQYF.

By proportion, this clonotype is medium-sized. This chain joins TRBV20-1 and TRBJ2-1; 7 bases align to TRBD2. This CDR3 is 16 amino acids long. Looked up from germline, CDR1 is DFQATT and CDR2 is SNEGSKA (reference sequence). V dropped 6 bases and J dropped 4; count of bases not matched to a gene: 15. In DNA, the CDR3 is TGCAGTGCCAGCCACCGACTGGGGGGGTCTTACAATGAGCAGTTCTTC. Protein: CSASHRLGGSYNEQFF.

The V gene is TRBV21-1, the J gene TRBJ2-3. TRBV21-1 is assigned pseudogene status. The CDR3 length is 16 residues. CDR3 in DNA: TGTGCCAGCAGCGAATCGGAGATTCCTAGCACAGATACGCAGTATTTT. This sequence encodes CASSESEIPSTDTQYF.

As concerns this clonotype: A read error may be the cause here, since a much bigger clone is one base away. This chain joins TRBV20-1 and TRBJ2-7; 7 positions match TRBD1. The J segment lost 4 bases and the V segment lost 0 bases, leaving 18 bases of the junction unmatched. The germline V gene encodes CDR1 DFQATT and CDR2 SNEGSKA (reference sequence). The CDR3 is made up of 18 amino acids. The CDR3, as DNA: TGCAGTGCTAGAGACCCCTCTGGCAGGGGGTGCATGATGTACGAGCAGTACTTC. This encodes CSARDPSGRGCMMYEQYF.

As regards this clonotype: A much larger clone differs from this one at a single base, so this may be a read error. The rearrangement joins TRBV18 to TRBJ1-2, with D possibly TRBD1 on 5 matching bases. Germline values: CDR1 KGHSH, CDR2 LQKENI. CDR3 length equals 15 residues. As DNA, the CDR3 is TGTGCCAGCTCATCACCCCACCCGGGGGTATATGGCTACACCTTC. Translated, it gives CASSSPHPGVYGYTF.

This clonotype is medium-sized (0.01 to 0.1%). The chain carries TRBV5-5 and TRBJ2-1; a possible D gene is TRBD1 (5 bases). V shed 4 bases and J shed 5 bases, with 13 bases lying between them. The CDR3 totals 14 residues. The germline V gene has CDR1 SGHKS and CDR2 YYEKEE (reference sequence). CDR3 protein: CASSLDRPNNEQFF. CDR3 sequence (DNA): TGTGCCAGCAGCCTTGACAGACCCAACAATGAGCAGTTCTTC.

This clonotype is categorized as medium-sized. The V and J genes are TRBV19 and TRBJ1-2, with D unclear. V was shortened by 8 bases and J by 3 bases, with 13 bases between the two germline ends. Germline loops: CDR1 LNHDA, CDR2 SQIVND (reference sequence). CDR3 length equals 13 residues. CDR3 sequence: CASDPSGDYGYTF. The DNA for the CDR3 is TGTGCCAGTGACCCATCTGGCGACTATGGCTACACCTTC. Together with reference TRBV19 and TRBJ1-2, the CDR3 gives the full variable domain: DGGITQSPKYLFRKEGQNVTLSCEQNLNHDAMYWYRQDPGQGLRLIYYSQIVNDFQKGDIAEGYSVSREKKESFPLTVTSAQKNPTAFYLCASDPSGDYGYTFGSGTRLTVV.

This chain uses TRBV4-3 with TRBJ2-7; no clear D gene. Per the germline V gene, CDR1 is LGHNA and CDR2 is YSLEER. This CDR3 contains 14 residues. V was clipped by 0 bases and J by 3 bases, with 9 bases between them. CDR3 bases: TGCGCCAGCAGCCAAGAGGTCCTTAACTACGAGCAGTACTTC. Amino acids: CASSQEVLNYEQYF.

In this sample, this clonotype is medium-sized. The chain employs TRBV19 and TRBJ2-7; 9 bases are a match to TRBD1. Per the germline V gene, CDR1 is LNHDA and CDR2 is SQIVND (reference sequence). The CDR3 is 15 residues long. Trimming cost V 4 bases and J 3 bases; bases outside gene matches: 7. CDR3 amino acids: CASSTRDRAFYEQYF. As DNA, the CDR3 is TGTGCCAGTAGTACCCGGGACAGGGCGTTCTACGAGCAGTACTTC.